The clone carrying this T cell receptor beta chain was seen just once. The antigen is unknown. Germline V gene sequence: CDR1 MNHEY, CDR2 SMNVEV (reference sequence). V was cut by 6 bases and J by 0 bases, with 11 bases left in between. The CDR3 runs 14 residues. 60 Vbeta and 13 Jbeta primers were used in PCR. Clones were read by immunoSEQ multiplex PCR, and TCRdb kept only the in-frame ones, dropping some. The sample gives 130,000 or so clones, roughly 80% of which show up once; more than 3% is in the top ten. This sample is part of a study of cytomegalovirus exposure and HLA in healthy donors. Study-level results: Available immune exposure information was restricted to CMV serostatus only. Relative to the approximately 670-donor mean, N-insertions were reportedly fewer in an Asian-associated ancestry cluster in a later analysis.

This TCR was sampled from a man aged 30 to 39 in good health and CMV-seronegative. V usage is TRBV27 and J usage is TRBJ1-2; no reliable D call. Sequencing input: PBMCs. The CDR3, as DNA: TGTGCCAGCAGCCCTCCTAGAGCTAACTATGGCTACACCTTC. Protein sequence: CASSPPRANYGYTF.